This T cell receptor beta chain originates from a study of blood T cell repertoires in COVID-19 (dated by TCRdb to between 2020 and 2021). For the wider study: Collaborator samples came from the United States, Italy and Spain and covered acute and convalescent phases of COVID-19. Deeply sampled blood TCRbeta repertoires from subjects exposed to, actively infected with, or recovered from COVID-19 were included in the dataset. Sample metadata almost always included a de-identified subject ID, COVID-19 status, age in years and sex. Samples were obtained from the ongoing ImmuneRACE study (first 160 participants) and from 1,200 or so subjects provided by 6 global collaborators. The prospective study material was composed of cDNA or gDNA derived from T cells, B-cell-depleted T cells, or PBMCs. Where available, HLA class I and class II types were taken from metadata supplied by the sample provider and were not determined by assay-based typing. The repertoires were released in a freely available public database intended as a resource for research on the immune response to SARS-CoV-2. On the study overall, not on this receptor specifically: The amount of clinical and demographic metadata varied by source and participant and was provided uncurated.

One collaborating source in Seattle enrolled patients while the patients were actively infected and followed the patients over time throughout the course of disease. Whole blood was collected in K2EDTA tubes by collaborating institutions according to the institutions' own protocols. For TCRbeta analysis, collaborators shipped samples as frozen whole blood, isolated PBMCs, or DNA extracted from either of those sample types. Comment on this clone: Its antigen is currently not known. The record has no base qualities; no much larger clone is one base away.

TCRbeta CDR3 regions were amplified from genomic DNA by means of the immunoSEQ Assay, a bias-controlled multiplex PCR. The published analysis was carried out like this. The number of nucleated cells in each sample was estimated by amplification of reference gene primers within the assay. To quantify the absolute abundance of each unique TCRbeta CDR3 rearrangement, sequence reads were collapsed and filtered. For each sample, productive Simpson clonality was calculated as the square root of Simpson's diversity index across productive rearrangements. Entries here come from immuneACCESS through TCRdb and include only in-frame sequences with V and J called. Some clones fail to appear in such tables; in the studies checked, an unresolved V gene covers under half of the shortfall, and the cause of the remainder is unknown. V and J calls and clone size are as listed in that table; D and trimming were resolved from the DNA. For this sample there are 250,000 to 350,000 clones; roughly 90% appear just once. The ten top clones hold approximately 10% of the sample.

The source material was peripheral blood. This receptor was obtained from a woman aged 30 to 39 with COVID-19, enrolled during active disease.

The CDR3 corresponds to CASSGARGDNSPLHF. The nucleotides read TGTGCCAGCTCCGGGGCCAGGGGGGATAATTCACCCCTCCACTTT. In this chain, TRBV18 is recombined with TRBJ1-6; TRBD1 aligns with 7 central bases. Counted from cysteine to phenylalanine, this CDR3 has 15 amino acids. CDR3 DNA is the only sequence kept; it has 45 bases, read in frame from the first base. CDR1 KGHSH and CDR2 LQKENI were looked up in the germline V gene. The germline V end is reduced by 6 bases and the J end by 5 bases; junction bases left unmatched: 7.